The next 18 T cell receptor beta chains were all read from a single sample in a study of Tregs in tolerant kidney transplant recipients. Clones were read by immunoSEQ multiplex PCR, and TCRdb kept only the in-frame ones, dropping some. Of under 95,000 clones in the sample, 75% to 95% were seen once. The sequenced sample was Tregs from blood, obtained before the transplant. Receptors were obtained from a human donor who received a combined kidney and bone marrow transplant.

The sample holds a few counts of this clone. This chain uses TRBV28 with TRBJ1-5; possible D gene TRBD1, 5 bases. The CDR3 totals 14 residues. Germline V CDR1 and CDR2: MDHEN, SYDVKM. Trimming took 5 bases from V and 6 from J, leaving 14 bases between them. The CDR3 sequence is CASSGGGVVQPQHF. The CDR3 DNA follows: TGTGCCAGCAGTGGTGGGGGGGTTGTTCAGCCCCAGCATTTT.

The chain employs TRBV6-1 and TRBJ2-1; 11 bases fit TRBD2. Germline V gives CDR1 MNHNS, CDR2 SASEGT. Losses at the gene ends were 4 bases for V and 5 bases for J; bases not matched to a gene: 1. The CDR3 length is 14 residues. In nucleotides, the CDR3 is TGTGCCAGCAGTGGGACTAGCGGGCACAATGAGCAGTTCTTC. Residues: CASSGTSGHNEQFF.

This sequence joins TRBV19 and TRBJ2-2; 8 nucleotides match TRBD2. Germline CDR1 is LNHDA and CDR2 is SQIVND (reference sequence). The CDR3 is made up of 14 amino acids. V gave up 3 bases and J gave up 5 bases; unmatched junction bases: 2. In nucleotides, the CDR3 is TGTGCCAGTAGTATGGGCGGGGGGACCGGGGAGCTGTTTTTT. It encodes CASSMGGGTGELFF.

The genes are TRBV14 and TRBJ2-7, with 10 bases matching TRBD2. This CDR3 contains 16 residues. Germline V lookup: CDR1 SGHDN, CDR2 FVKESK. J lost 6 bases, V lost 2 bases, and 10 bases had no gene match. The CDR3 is CASSQWALAGKSEQYF. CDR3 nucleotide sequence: TGTGCCAGCAGCCAATGGGCACTAGCGGGAAAGAGCGAGCAGTACTTC.

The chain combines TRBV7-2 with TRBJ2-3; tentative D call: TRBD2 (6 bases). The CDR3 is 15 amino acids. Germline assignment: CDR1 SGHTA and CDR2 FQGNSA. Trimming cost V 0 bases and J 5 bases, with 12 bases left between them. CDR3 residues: CASSLATRIVDTQYF. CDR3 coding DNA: TGTGCCAGCAGCTTAGCGACTAGGATCGTAGATACGCAGTATTTT. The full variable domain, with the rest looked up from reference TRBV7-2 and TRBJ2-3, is GAGVSQSPSNKVTEKGKDVELRCDPISGHTALYWYRQSLGQGLEFLIYFQGNSAPDKSGLPSDRFSAERTGGSVSTLTIQRTQQEDSAVYLCASSLATRIVDTQYFGPGTRLTVL.

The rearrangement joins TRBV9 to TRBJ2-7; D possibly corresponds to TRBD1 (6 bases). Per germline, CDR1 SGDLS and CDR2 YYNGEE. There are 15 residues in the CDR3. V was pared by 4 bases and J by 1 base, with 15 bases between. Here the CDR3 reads CASSPHREPSYEQYF. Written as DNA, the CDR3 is TGTGCCAGCAGCCCACACAGGGAGCCTTCCTACGAGCAGTACTTC.

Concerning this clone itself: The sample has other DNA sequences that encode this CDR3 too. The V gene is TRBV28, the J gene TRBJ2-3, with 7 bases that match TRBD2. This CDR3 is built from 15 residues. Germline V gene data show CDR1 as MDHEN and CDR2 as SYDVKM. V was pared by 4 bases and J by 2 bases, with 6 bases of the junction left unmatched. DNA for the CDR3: TGTGCCAGCAGTTCCCCCGGGACTAACACAGATACGCAGTATTTT. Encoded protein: CASSSPGTNTDTQYF.

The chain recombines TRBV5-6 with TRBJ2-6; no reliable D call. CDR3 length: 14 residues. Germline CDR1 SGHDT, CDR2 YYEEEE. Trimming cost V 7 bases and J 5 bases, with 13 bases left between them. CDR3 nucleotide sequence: TGTGCCAGCGAGTCACAAAGTCGGGCCAACGTCCTGACTTTC. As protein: CASESQSRANVLTF.

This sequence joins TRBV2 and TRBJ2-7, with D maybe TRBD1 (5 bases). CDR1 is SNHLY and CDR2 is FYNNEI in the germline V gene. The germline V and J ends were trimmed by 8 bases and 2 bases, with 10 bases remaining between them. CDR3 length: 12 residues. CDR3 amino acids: CASVQDAYEQYF. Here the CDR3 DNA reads TGTGCCAGCGTACAGGACGCCTACGAGCAGTACTTC. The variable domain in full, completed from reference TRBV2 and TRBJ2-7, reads EPEVTQTPSHQVTQMGQEVILRCVPISNHLYFYWYRQILGQKVEFLVSFYNNEISEKSEIFDDQFSVERPDGSNFTLKIRSTKLEDSAMYFCASVQDAYEQYFGPGTRLTVT.

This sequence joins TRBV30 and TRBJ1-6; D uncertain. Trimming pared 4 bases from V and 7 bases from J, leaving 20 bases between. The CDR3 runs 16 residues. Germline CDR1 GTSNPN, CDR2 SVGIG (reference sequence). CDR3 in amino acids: CAWKGKDGSGNSPLHF. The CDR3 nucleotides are TGTGCCTGGAAAGGGAAGGATGGTTCGGGGAATTCACCCCTCCACTTT.

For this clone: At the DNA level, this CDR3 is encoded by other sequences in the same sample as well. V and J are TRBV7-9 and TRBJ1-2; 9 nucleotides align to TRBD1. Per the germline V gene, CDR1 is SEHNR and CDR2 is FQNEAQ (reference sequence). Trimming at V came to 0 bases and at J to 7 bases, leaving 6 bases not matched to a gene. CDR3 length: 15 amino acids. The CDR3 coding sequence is TGTGCCAGCAGCTTAGCGCGACAGGGGGTGGGTGGCTACACCTTC. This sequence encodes CASSLARQGVGGYTF.

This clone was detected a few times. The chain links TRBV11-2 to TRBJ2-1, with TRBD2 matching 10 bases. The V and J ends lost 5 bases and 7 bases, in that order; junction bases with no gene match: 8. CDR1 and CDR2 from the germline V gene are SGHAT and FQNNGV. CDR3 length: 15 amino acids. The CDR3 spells CASSDPRTSGNEQFF. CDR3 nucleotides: TGTGCCAGCAGCGACCCTAGGACTAGCGGAAATGAGCAGTTCTTC.

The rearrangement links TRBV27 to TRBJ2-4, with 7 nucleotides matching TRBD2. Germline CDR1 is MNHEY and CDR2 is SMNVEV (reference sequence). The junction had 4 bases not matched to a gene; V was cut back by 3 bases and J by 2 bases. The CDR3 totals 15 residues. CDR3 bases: TGTGCCAGCAGTTTTGGGGGGGGTTCCAAAAACATTCAGTACTTC. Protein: CASSFGGGSKNIQYF.

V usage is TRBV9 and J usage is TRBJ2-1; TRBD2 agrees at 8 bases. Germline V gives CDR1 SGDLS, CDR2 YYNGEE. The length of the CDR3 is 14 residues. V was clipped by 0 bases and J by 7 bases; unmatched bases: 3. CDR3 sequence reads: CASSVAGGSNEQFF. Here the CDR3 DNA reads TGTGCCAGCAGCGTAGCGGGAGGGTCTAATGAGCAGTTCTTC. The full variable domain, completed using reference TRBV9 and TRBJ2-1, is DSGVTQTPKHLITATGQRVTLRCSPRSGDLSVYWYQQSLDQGLQFLIQYYNGEERAKGNILERFSAQQFPDLHSELNLSSLELGDSALYFCASSVAGGSNEQFFGPGTRLTVL.

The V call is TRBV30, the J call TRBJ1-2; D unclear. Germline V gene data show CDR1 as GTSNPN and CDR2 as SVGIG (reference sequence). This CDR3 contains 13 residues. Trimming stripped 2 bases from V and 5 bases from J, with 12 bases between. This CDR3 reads CAWSINNPYGYTF. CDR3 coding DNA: TGTGCCTGGAGTATAAATAACCCGTATGGCTACACCTTC.

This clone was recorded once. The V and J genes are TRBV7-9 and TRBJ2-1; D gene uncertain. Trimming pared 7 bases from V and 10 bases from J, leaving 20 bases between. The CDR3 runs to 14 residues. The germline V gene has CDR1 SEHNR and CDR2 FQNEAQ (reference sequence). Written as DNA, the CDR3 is TGTGCCAGCAACGCCGGGTCCTTGTTGGGGGAGCAGTTCTTC. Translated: CASNAGSLLGEQFF.

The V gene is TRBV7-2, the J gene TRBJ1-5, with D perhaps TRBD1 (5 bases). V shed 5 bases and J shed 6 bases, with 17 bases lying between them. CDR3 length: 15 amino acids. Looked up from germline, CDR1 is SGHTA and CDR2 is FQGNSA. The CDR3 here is CASSISFSGAQPQHF. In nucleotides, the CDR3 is TGTGCCAGCAGCATCAGTTTTTCCGGGGCTCAGCCCCAGCATTTT.

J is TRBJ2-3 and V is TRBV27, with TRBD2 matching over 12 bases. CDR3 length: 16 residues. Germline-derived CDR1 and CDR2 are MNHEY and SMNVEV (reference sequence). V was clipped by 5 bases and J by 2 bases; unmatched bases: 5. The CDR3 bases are TGTGCCAGCAGTACTAGCGGGAGGTGGCCCACAGATACGCAGTATTTT. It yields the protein CASSTSGRWPTDTQYF.